Below are 24 T cell receptor beta chains sequenced from a single sample in a study of OX40 agonist ivuxolimab in advanced cancers. The protocol was immunoSEQ multiplex PCR, while the TCRdb copy is restricted to in-frame clones and leaves out a portion. The sample carries around 25,000 clones, 70% to 90% recorded once. Here the sequenced sample was CD4+ or CD8+ T cells sorted from blood, taken in a trial of the OX40 agonist ivuxolimab. The source is an adult with an advanced solid tumor such as melanoma, head and neck, liver or kidney cancer.

The chain joins TRBV5-1 to TRBJ2-7; D is uncertain. CDR1 is SGHRS, CDR2 YFSETQ, per germline. V was cut by 0 bases and J by 5 bases, with 15 bases left in between. The CDR3 runs to 15 residues. CDR3 DNA sequence: TGCGCCAGCAGCTTGGCAGTGGTTGGGATGAACGAGCAGTACTTC. This sequence encodes CASSLAVVGMNEQYF.

The J gene is TRBJ1-3, the V gene TRBV2, with D tentatively TRBD1 (5 bases). This CDR3 region has 13 residues. The V gene lost 8 bases and the J gene lost 6 bases, with 14 bases spanning the gap. Germline values: CDR1 SNHLY, CDR2 FYNNEI. CDR3 in DNA: TGTGCCAGCCTAGGGACGGTGATAAACACCATATATTTT. Encoded protein: CASLGTVINTIYF.

V is TRBV11-2 and J is TRBJ2-7; D gene ambiguous. V dropped 1 base and J dropped 3 bases, with 7 bases sitting between them. The CDR3 loop spans 13 amino acids. Germline CDR1 reads SGHAT; CDR2 reads FQNNGV. CDR3 nucleotide sequence: TGTGCCAGCAGCTTAGGCCCAGTCTACGAGCAGTACTTC. Its protein product is CASSLGPVYEQYF.

In this sample, this clone turned up once. This chain connects TRBV9 to TRBJ2-2; D not certain. Germline V lookup: CDR1 SGDLS, CDR2 YYNGEE. This CDR3 spans 13 amino acids. V lost 3 bases and J lost 5, with 8 bases in between. The CDR3 sequence is CASSGGGTGELFF. CDR3 DNA: TGTGCCAGCAGCGGAGGTGGAACCGGGGAGCTGTTTTTT.

The V and J genes are TRBV7-6 and TRBJ1-5; no firm D call. The germline V gene encodes CDR1 SGHVS and CDR2 FNYEAQ. V was clipped by 1 base and J by 2 bases, with 9 bases between them. The CDR3 has 15 amino acids. CDR3 amino acids: CASSLDGSGNQPQHF. The CDR3 region has the DNA TGTGCCAGCAGCTTAGACGGGTCAGGCAATCAGCCCCAGCATTTT.

The chain links TRBV7-8 to TRBJ1-3, with a tentative D call TRBD1 (6 bases). CDR1 SGHVS and CDR2 FQNEAQ come from the germline V gene. CDR3 length equals 14 residues. V lost 5 bases and J lost 3, with 11 bases in between. CDR3 sequence (DNA): TGTGCCAGCAGCCCTGGGGGGCTTGGAAACACCATATATTTT. It specifies CASSPGGLGNTIYF.

Ten or more counts support this clone. The rearrangement joins TRBV11-3 to TRBJ2-3; no reliable D call. CDR1 is SGHNT and CDR2 is YENEEA in the germline V gene. This CDR3 is 12 amino acids long. Trimming took 4 bases from V and 4 from J, leaving 6 bases between them. The CDR3 DNA sequence: TGTGCCAGCAGCTCGTGGGCAGATACGCAGTATTTT. Encoded protein: CASSSWADTQYF.

The chain joins TRBV27 to TRBJ2-7; TRBD2 is a possible D gene (6 bases). Germline loops: CDR1 MNHEY, CDR2 SMNVEV (reference sequence). The CDR3 is made up of 13 amino acids. Trimming removed 8 bases at V and 0 bases at J, with 11 bases between. The CDR3 nucleotides read TGTGCCAGCCTGGGGGGTAGCTCCTACGAGCAGTACTTC. The encoded protein is CASLGGSSYEQYF.

This clone has just one count. The chain combines TRBV19 with TRBJ1-5; possibly TRBD1 for D (5 bases). V shed 3 bases and J shed 4 bases, with 16 bases lying between them. The germline CDR1 and CDR2 sequences are LNHDA and SQIVND (reference sequence). This CDR3 has 16 amino acids. CDR3 sequence (DNA): TGTGCCAGTAGTATGAGCGAGGGGATAAGAAATCAGCCCCAGCATTTT. It codes for CASSMSEGIRNQPQHF.

The rearrangement links TRBV9 to TRBJ2-3; the D is unclear. The CDR3 runs to 11 residues. The V end lost 3 bases, the J end lost 8 bases, and 7 bases lay between the germline ends. Germline-derived CDR1 and CDR2 are SGDLS and YYNGEE. In DNA form, the CDR3 reads TGTGCCAGCAGCGACGGGCCTACGCAGTATTTT. Translation gives CASSDGPTQYF.

The V and J genes are TRBV20-1 and TRBJ2-5, with a possible D match to TRBD1 (6 bases). The DNA end favors TRBJ2-7, so the J call may be wrong. Per the germline V gene, CDR1 is DFQATT and CDR2 is SNEGSKA (reference sequence). The CDR3 is made up of 11 amino acids. The CDR3 loop reads CSARVGGEQYF. The CDR3 coding sequence is TGCAGTGCTAGAGTAGGGGGCGAGCAGTACTTC.

This rearrangement joins TRBV5-4 to TRBJ1-3; no clear D gene. V dropped 2 bases and J dropped 0 bases, with 9 bases sitting between them. Germline CDR1 is SGHNT and CDR2 is YYREEE (reference sequence). The CDR3 has 15 residues. CDR3 in DNA: TGTGCCAGCAGCTTAGGAGGGTTCTCTGGAAACACCATATATTTT. Protein sequence: CASSLGGFSGNTIYF.

This clone was observed a handful of times. The V and J genes are TRBV4-1 and TRBJ2-3; D unresolved. CDR3 length: 14 residues. Trimming removed 3 bases at V and 1 base at J, with 8 bases between. Germline V gene lookup returns CDR1 MGHRA and CDR2 YSYEKL. Here the CDR3 reads CASSQPSRTDTQYF. CDR3 DNA sequence: TGCGCCAGCAGCCAGCCCTCACGCACAGATACGCAGTATTTT.

The rearrangement links TRBV6-1 to TRBJ1-2; 7 positions match TRBD1. Germline assignment: CDR1 MNHNS and CDR2 SASEGT. Trimming took 7 bases from V and 4 from J; bases not matched to a gene: 9. This CDR3 region has 14 residues. CDR3 DNA: TGTGCCAGCAATACGCAGGGGGGAGGCTATGGCTACACCTTC. As protein: CASNTQGGGYGYTF.

The chain couples TRBV7-6 to TRBJ2-7; D is perhaps TRBD2 (6 bases). V was trimmed by 4 bases and J by 5 bases, leaving 12 bases between them. In germline, CDR1 is SGHVS, CDR2 FNYEAQ. The CDR3 has 13 residues. CDR3 region: CASSSLGGDEQYF. CDR3 DNA sequence: TGTGCCAGCAGCTCCCTTGGCGGGGACGAGCAGTACTTC.

This chain joins TRBV9 and TRBJ2-7; a weak D match, TRBD2 (6 bases). With 4 bases removed from V and 10 bases from J, the gap between germline ends came to 12 bases. The V gene's germline CDR1 is SGDLS and CDR2 YYNGEE. The CDR3 consists of 11 residues. CDR3 DNA: TGTGCCAGCAGCATGGGGGACTTTCAGTACTTC. Translated, it gives CASSMGDFQYF.

This clone was recorded once. The J gene is TRBJ2-1, the V gene TRBV19; a possible D gene is TRBD2 (6 bases). The CDR3 is 14 amino acids. V was trimmed by 5 bases and J by 6 bases, leaving 14 bases between them. Germline assignment: CDR1 LNHDA and CDR2 SQIVND (reference sequence). The CDR3 sequence is CASSLWDLGNEQFF. In nucleotides, the CDR3 is TGTGCCAGTAGTCTCTGGGACTTAGGCAATGAGCAGTTCTTC. The complete variable domain, with remaining parts taken from reference TRBV19 and TRBJ2-1, reads DGGITQSPKYLFRKEGQNVTLSCEQNLNHDAMYWYRQDPGQGLRLIYYSQIVNDFQKGDIAEGYSVSREKKESFPLTVTSAQKNPTAFYLCASSLWDLGNEQFFGPGTRLTVL.

This clone showed up just once. The chain recombines TRBV9 with TRBJ2-3, with D possibly being TRBD2 (6 bases). V was trimmed by 0 bases and J by 8 bases, leaving 13 bases between them. The CDR3 has 14 amino acids. CDR1 SGDLS and CDR2 YYNGEE come from the germline V gene. CDR3 sequence: CASSVGDWGSTQYF. CDR3 coding DNA: TGTGCCAGCAGCGTAGGGGACTGGGGAAGTACGCAGTATTTT. Full variable domain (remainder filled in from reference TRBV9 and TRBJ2-3): DSGVTQTPKHLITATGQRVTLRCSPRSGDLSVYWYQQSLDQGLQFLIQYYNGEERAKGNILERFSAQQFPDLHSELNLSSLELGDSALYFCASSVGDWGSTQYFGPGTRLTVL.

The chain joins TRBV6-1 to TRBJ2-3; 12 nucleotides agree with TRBD2. CDR3 length: 20 amino acids. V lost 3 bases to trimming and J lost 0 bases; unmatched junction nucleotides: 13. Germline CDR1 MNHNS, CDR2 SASEGT. For the CDR3, the DNA is TGTGCCAGCAGTGAGTGGTTAAGACTAGCGGGGGTTGATAGCACAGATACGCAGTATTTT. Translating gives CASSEWLRLAGVDSTDTQYF.

The chain combines TRBV6-1 with TRBJ2-7; D is unclear. Germline values: CDR1 MNHNS, CDR2 SASEGT. The CDR3 loop spans 13 amino acids. V lost 7 bases to trimming and J lost 0 bases, with 10 bases between them. The DNA for the CDR3 is TGTGCCAGCATAGGCCCTCCCTCCTACGAGCAGTACTTC. This translates into CASIGPPSYEQYF.

This clone was seen a single time. The chain links TRBV7-6 to TRBJ2-7, with 7 bases matching TRBD1. CDR1 and CDR2 (germline): SGHVS, FNYEAQ. CDR3 size: 14 residues. With 6 bases clipped from V and 3 bases from J, the junction kept 8 bases outside the gene matches. CDR3 nucleotides: TGTGCCAGCAGTTCCCCGGGACAGATCTACGAGCAGTACTTC. Translation gives CASSSPGQIYEQYF.

The CDR3 loop reads CASTGATGEKLFF. The CDR3 nucleotides read TGTGCCAGCACCGGGGCTACGGGGGAAAAACTGTTTTTT. The V call is TRBV27, the J call TRBJ1-4, with a weak D call TRBD1 (5 bases). Germline loops: CDR1 MNHEY, CDR2 SMNVEV (reference sequence). The CDR3 contains 13 residues. Trimming cost V 7 bases and J 8 bases, with 14 bases left between them. Using reference TRBV27 and TRBJ1-4 for the parts outside the CDR3, the full variable domain is EAQVTQNPRYLITVTGKKLTVTCSQNMNHEYMSWYRQDPGLGLRQIYYSMNVEVTDKGDVPEGYKVSRKEKRNFPLILESPSPNQTSLYFCASTGATGEKLFFGSGTQLSVL.

The chain has TRBV2 and TRBJ2-3; TRBD2 agrees at 11 bases. In germline, CDR1 is SNHLY, CDR2 FYNNEI. The CDR3 totals 16 residues. Unmatched junction bases numbered 7, after V lost 6 bases and J lost 2 bases. DNA of the CDR3: TGTGCCAGCAGAGCCGGGACTAGCGGATACACAGATACGCAGTATTTT. As protein: CASRAGTSGYTDTQYF.

This rearrangement joins TRBV12-2 to TRBJ2-5; the table calls TRBD2, which could not be checked here. TRBV12-2 counts as a pseudogene. There are 13 residues in the CDR3. The CDR3 region is CASRFLAEETQYF. Written as DNA, the CDR3 is TGTGCAAGTCGCTTCCTAGCGGAAGAGACCCAGTACTTC.